These 27 T cell receptor beta chains originate from one sample sequenced in a study of response to subunit inactivated influenza vaccine. TCRdb reprocessed the RT-PCR reads with MiXCR, giving one entry per CDR3 protein. The sample has 800,000 to 1,000,000 distinct CDR3 sequences; about 20% are singletons. The source was PBMCs from blood, collected 5 to 6 days after vaccination. Every receptor here comes from a man between 50 and 59 years old who received an inactivated influenza vaccine.

This clonotype appeared a few times. The rearrangement uses TRBV5-6 and TRBJ1-2; 8 bases fit TRBD1. Trimming took 0 bases from V and 7 from J; bases not matched to a gene: 14. The CDR3 spans 17 residues. CDR1 and CDR2 from the germline V gene are SGHDT and YYEEEE. The CDR3 is CASSLVYGAGQEGGYTF. CDR3 in DNA: TGTGCCAGCAGCTTGGTGTATGGTGCGGGACAGGAAGGTGGCTACACCTTC.

The genes are TRBV7-9 and TRBJ1-1; weak D call: TRBD1 (5 bases). Trimming left V 7 bases short and J 10 bases short, with 19 bases between. Per germline, CDR1 SEHNR and CDR2 FQNEAQ (reference sequence). The CDR3 is 13 amino acids. The CDR3 DNA reads TGTGCCAGCACCCTCGCTGGGGCAGGAGTAGCTTTCTTT. It encodes CASTLAGAGVAFF.

The V gene is TRBV4-2, the J gene TRBJ2-7, with no clear D. The CDR3 runs to 14 residues. Germline CDR1 and CDR2: LGHNA and YNFKEQ. V lost 3 bases, J lost 6 bases, and 15 bases lay in between. The CDR3 is CASSHGSDGREQYF. In DNA, the CDR3 is TGTGCCAGCAGCCATGGTTCTGACGGGCGCGAGCAGTACTTC.

This clonotype occurred a few times. The genes are TRBV6-5 and TRBJ2-3, with 12 bases that match TRBD2. CDR1 and CDR2 (germline): MNHEY, SVGAGI. This CDR3 comprises 17 residues. V dropped 0 bases and J dropped 4; count of bases not matched to a gene: 5. The CDR3 reads CASSYSHLAGGPDTQYF. The CDR3 region has the DNA TGTGCCAGCAGTTACTCCCACCTAGCGGGAGGGCCAGATACGCAGTATTTT.

Remarks on this clonotype: A much larger clonotype is one base distant, so this may be a read error. Given the absence of the conserved phenylalanine or tryptophan at the CDR3 end, a read error is likely. The CDR3 nucleotides read TGCGCCAGCAGCTTGGAACAGGTTAGCACAGATACGCAGTATTTA. Protein product: CASSLEQVSTDTQYL. The gene calls are TRBV5-1 and TRBJ2-3, with a possible D match to TRBD1 (5 bases). Trimming removed 0 bases from V and 0 bases from J, with 8 bases in between. In germline, CDR1 is SGHRS, CDR2 YFSETQ. There are 15 residues in the CDR3.

The chain combines TRBV28 with TRBJ2-5, with D perhaps TRBD1 (5 bases). Trimming took 5 bases from V and 0 from J, leaving 10 bases between them. Germline assignment: CDR1 MDHEN and CDR2 SYDVKM. This CDR3 is 14 amino acids long. In DNA, the CDR3 is TGTGCCAGCAGTGGCGTGGACAACCAAGAGACCCAGTACTTC. Translation: CASSGVDNQETQYF.

V usage is TRBV7-9 and J usage is TRBJ2-1; D is perhaps TRBD1 or TRBD2 (5 bases each). The germline V and J ends were trimmed by 1 base and 4 bases, with 17 bases remaining between them. The V gene's germline CDR1 is SEHNR and CDR2 FQNEAQ (reference sequence). CDR3 length equals 17 residues. The CDR3 DNA reads TGTGCCAGCAGCTTAGAGGCACCGGGACCGAAATACAATGAGCAGTTCTTC. The encoded protein is CASSLEAPGPKYNEQFF.

Many counts were recorded for this clonotype. The V gene is TRBV12-3 or TRBV12-4, the J gene TRBJ2-3, with D tentatively TRBD2 (8 bases). V lost 4 bases, J lost 6 bases, and 14 bases lay in between. This CDR3 comprises 14 residues. CDR3 DNA sequence: TGTGCCAGCAGTTACGGGAGGGGGCGGGATACGCAGTATTTT. It codes for CASSYGRGRDTQYF.

The J gene is TRBJ2-2, the V gene TRBV24-1, with 9 bases that match TRBD1. The V and J ends lost 4 bases and 4 bases, in that order; junction bases with no gene match: 9. Germline V lookup: CDR1 KGHDR, CDR2 SFDVKD. This CDR3 is built from 17 residues. Written as DNA, the CDR3 is TGTGCCACCAGTGAATATGACGGGACAGGGAGCACCGGGGAGCTGTTTTTT. The encoded protein is CATSEYDGTGSTGELFF.

This clonotype was recorded many times. The chain recombines TRBV28 with TRBJ2-7; D not resolved. The CDR3 is 12 amino acids. Germline V gene sequence: CDR1 MDHEN, CDR2 SYDVKM. Between the trimmed V and J ends, which lost 1 base and 3 bases, there was a span of 4 bases. The CDR3 is CASSLSDYEQYF. DNA for the CDR3: TGTGCCAGCAGTTTATCCGACTACGAGCAGTACTTC.

This clonotype appeared a few times. The V call is TRBV6-1, the J call TRBJ2-1; D gene unclear. V was trimmed by 2 bases and J by 9 bases, leaving 17 bases between them. The CDR3 extends over 15 amino acids. The germline gives CDR1 MNHNS, CDR2 SASEGT. The CDR3 protein is CASSEQHPKDGEQFF. The DNA of the CDR3 is TGTGCCAGCAGTGAACAGCACCCCAAGGACGGTGAGCAGTTCTTC.

The rearrangement uses TRBV7-9 and TRBJ2-2, with D unresolved. This CDR3 has 11 amino acids. The V end lost 2 bases, the J end lost 7 bases, and 2 bases lay between the germline ends. Germline CDR1 is SEHNR and CDR2 is FQNEAQ (reference sequence). The CDR3 region is CASSLFGELFF. The CDR3 DNA follows: TGTGCCAGCAGCTTATTCGGGGAGCTGTTTTTT.

The chain links TRBV7-9 to TRBJ2-3, with no clear D. CDR1 and CDR2 from the germline V gene are SEHNR and FQNEAQ (reference sequence). Trimming removed 2 bases from V and 6 bases from J, with 9 bases in between. The CDR3 runs to 13 residues. CDR3 coding DNA: TGTGCCAGCAGCTTAAGGACCGCCGATACGCAGTATTTT. It yields the protein CASSLRTADTQYF.

The rearrangement uses TRBV20-1 and TRBJ1-3; D not certain. Germline assignment: CDR1 DFQATT and CDR2 SNEGSKA (reference sequence). The CDR3 runs to 14 residues. V shed 1 base and J shed 0 bases, with 7 bases lying between them. This CDR3 reads CSARAPLSGNTIYF. CDR3 nucleotide sequence: TGCAGTGCTAGAGCACCGCTCTCTGGAAACACCATATATTTT.

This clonotype came up a few times. CDR3: CSVAGTSGRAPGELFF. The CDR3 DNA follows: TGCAGCGTTGCCGGGACTAGCGGGAGGGCCCCCGGGGAGCTGTTTTTT. This chain uses TRBV29-1 with TRBJ2-2; 16 nucleotides agree with TRBD2. Trimming at V came to 4 bases and at J to 6 bases, leaving 5 bases not matched to a gene. The CDR3 contains 16 residues. Germline CDR1 SQVTM, CDR2 ANQGSEA.

This clonotype was counted only a few times. This chain links TRBV2 with TRBJ2-3; 7 bases are shared with TRBD1. Trimming removed 8 bases from V and 0 bases from J; junction bases left unmatched: 5. In germline, CDR1 is SNHLY, CDR2 FYNNEI. This CDR3 comprises 14 residues. Here the CDR3 DNA reads TGTGCCAGCGATCAGACAGGGAGCACAGATACGCAGTATTTT. It specifies CASDQTGSTDTQYF. The complete variable domain, with remaining parts taken from reference TRBV2 and TRBJ2-3, reads EPEVTQTPSHQVTQMGQEVILRCVPISNHLYFYWYRQILGQKVEFLVSFYNNEISEKSEIFDDQFSVERPDGSNFTLKIRSTKLEDSAMYFCASDQTGSTDTQYFGPGTRLTVL.

The rearrangement links TRBV4-1 to TRBJ2-1; 7 bases are a match to TRBD1. The CDR3 contains 16 residues. The germline CDR1 and CDR2 sequences are MGHRA and YSYEKL. V gave up 1 base and J gave up 2 bases; unmatched junction bases: 5. CDR3 sequence (DNA): TGCGCCAGCAGCCAAGCTAACAGGGGCACCTACAATGAGCAGTTCTTC. Its protein product is CASSQANRGTYNEQFF.

The V and J genes are TRBV20-1 and TRBJ1-1; D may be TRBD1 (6 bases). Trimming stripped 5 bases from V and 7 bases from J, with 17 bases between. The length of the CDR3 is 13 residues. CDR1 is DFQATT, CDR2 SNEGSKA, per germline (reference sequence). CDR3 loop: CSAGHRVAGEAFF. CDR3 nucleotides: TGCAGTGCTGGTCACAGGGTGGCGGGTGAAGCTTTCTTT.

This rearrangement joins TRBV4-2 to TRBJ2-1, with D maybe TRBD2 (6 bases). V gave up 0 bases and J gave up 0 bases, with 9 bases separating them. The CDR3 is 16 residues long. CDR1 LGHNA and CDR2 YNFKEQ come from the germline V gene. In DNA form, the CDR3 reads TGTGCCAGCAGCCAAGATTCTAGCGTCTCCTACAATGAGCAGTTCTTC. Amino acid sequence: CASSQDSSVSYNEQFF.

This clonotype was seen only a few times. V is TRBV2 and J is TRBJ2-7; TRBD1 or TRBD2 may be the D gene (5 bases each). The CDR3 covers 15 residues. V lost 3 bases and J 4 bases, leaving 16 bases between the germline ends. Germline loops: CDR1 SNHLY, CDR2 FYNNEI. The CDR3 nucleotides read TGTGCCAGCAGTGAGAGGGGCTTGGGATTTTACGAGCAGTACTTC. Its translation is CASSERGLGFYEQYF.

This clonotype was counted between two and nine times. The genes are TRBV5-1 and TRBJ2-1, with 9 bases fitting TRBD2. V lost 3 bases, J lost 2 bases, and 6 bases stayed unmatched. The CDR3 is 16 residues long. The germline gives CDR1 SGHRS, CDR2 YFSETQ. CDR3 in amino acids: CASSSYSGSAYNEQFF. The CDR3 DNA sequence: TGCGCCAGCAGCTCCTATAGCGGGAGTGCCTACAATGAGCAGTTCTTC. Full variable domain (outside the CDR3, taken from reference TRBV5-1 and TRBJ2-1): KAGVTQTPRYLIKTRGQQVTLSCSPISGHRSVSWYQQTPGQGLQFLFEYFSETQRNKGNFPGRFSGRQFSNSRSEMNVSTLELGDSALYLCASSSYSGSAYNEQFFGPGTRLTVL.

The chain employs TRBV6-5 and TRBJ2-1; TRBD2 agrees at 7 bases. V dropped 7 bases and J dropped 6; count of bases not matched to a gene: 12. The CDR3 runs 15 residues. The germline V gene encodes CDR1 MNHEY and CDR2 SVGAGI. The CDR3 loop reads CASKSLATSGNEQFF. The CDR3 coding sequence is TGTGCCAGCAAGTCACTAGCGACCTCTGGCAATGAGCAGTTCTTC.

This rearrangement joins TRBV19 to TRBJ2-2, with 13 bases that match TRBD2. The germline CDR1 and CDR2 sequences are LNHDA and SQIVND (reference sequence). This CDR3 has 15 amino acids. With 7 bases clipped from V and 5 bases from J, the junction kept 4 bases outside the gene matches. The CDR3 loop reads CASTTGLAGTGELFF. The CDR3 DNA reads TGTGCCAGTACTACGGGACTAGCGGGAACCGGGGAGCTGTTTTTT.

The chain joins TRBV11-2 to TRBJ2-3; perhaps TRBD1 as D (6 bases). Trimming removed 4 bases from V and 2 bases from J, with 13 bases in between. From germline, CDR1 is SGHAT and CDR2 FQNNGV. The CDR3 length is 15 residues. CDR3 loop: CASSYRTVPTDTQYF. The CDR3 DNA sequence: TGTGCCAGCAGCTACCGGACAGTCCCCACAGATACGCAGTATTTT.

The chain couples TRBV10-3 to TRBJ1-3; perhaps TRBD1 as D (6 bases). The germline V gene encodes CDR1 ENHRY and CDR2 SYGVKD. V was cut by 4 bases and J by 0 bases, with 13 bases left in between. There are 16 residues in the CDR3. The CDR3 reads CAISGGQLHSGNTIYF. Written as DNA, the CDR3 is TGTGCCATCAGTGGGGGACAATTACACTCTGGAAACACCATATATTTT.

The sample holds a few counts of this clonotype. J is TRBJ2-4 and V is TRBV25-1; D not certain. Per germline, CDR1 MGHDK and CDR2 SYGVNS. CDR3 size: 13 residues. Trimming took 8 bases from V and 1 from J, leaving 9 bases between them. The CDR3 sequence is CASPSVAKNIQYF. The CDR3 nucleotides are TGTGCCAGCCCCTCGGTCGCCAAAAACATTCAGTACTTC.

This clonotype came up many times. This chain uses TRBV9 with TRBJ2-7, with a possible D match to TRBD1 (6 bases). V was clipped by 0 bases and J by 4 bases, with 11 bases between them. The CDR3 runs 14 residues. The germline CDR1 and CDR2 sequences are SGDLS and YYNGEE. In DNA, the CDR3 is TGTGCCAGCAGCGTAGGGGACAAAGATTACGAGCAGTACTTC. It specifies CASSVGDKDYEQYF.